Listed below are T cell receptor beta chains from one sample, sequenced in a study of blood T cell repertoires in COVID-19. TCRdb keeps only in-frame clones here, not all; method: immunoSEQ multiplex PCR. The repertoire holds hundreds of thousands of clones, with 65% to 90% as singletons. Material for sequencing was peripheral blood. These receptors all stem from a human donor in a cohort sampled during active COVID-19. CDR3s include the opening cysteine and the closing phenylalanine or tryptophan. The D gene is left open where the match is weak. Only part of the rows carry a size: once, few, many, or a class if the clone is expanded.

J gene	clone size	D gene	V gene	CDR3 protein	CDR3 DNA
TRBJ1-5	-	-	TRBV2	CASSYTGFQPQHF	TGTGCCAGCAGTTACACAGGGTTCCAGCCCCAGCATTTT
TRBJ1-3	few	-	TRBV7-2	CASSPQGLSGNTIYF	TGTGCCAGCAGCCCACAGGGACTATCTGGAAACACCATATATTTT
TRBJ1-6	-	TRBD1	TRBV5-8	CASRPRTGLNSPLHF	TGTGCCAGCAGGCCACGGACAGGGCTTAATTCACCCCTCCACTTT
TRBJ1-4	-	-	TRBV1	CTSSQNGGLNEKLFF	TGCACCAGCAGCCAAAACGGGGGACTTAATGAAAAACTGTTTTTT
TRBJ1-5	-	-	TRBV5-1	CASSPGRPGQPQHF	TGCGCCAGCAGCCCAGGGAGGCCAGGACAGCCCCAGCATTTT
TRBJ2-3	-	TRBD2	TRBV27	CASSLSLAGADTQYF	TGTGCCAGCAGTTTATCACTAGCGGGAGCAGATACGCAGTATTTT
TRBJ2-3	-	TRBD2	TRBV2	CASSRLAGVYTDTQYF	TGTGCCAGCAGTCGCTTAGCGGGGGTTTACACAGATACGCAGTATTTT
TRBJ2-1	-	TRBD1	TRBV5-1	CASSLGTGFNEQFF	TGCGCCAGCTCCCTCGGGACAGGGTTCAATGAGCAGTTCTTC
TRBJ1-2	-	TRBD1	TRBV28	CASSYYRGSYTF	TGTGCCAGCAGTTACTACAGGGGGAGCTACACCTTC
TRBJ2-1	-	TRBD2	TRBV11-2	CASSLGQGTSRYEQFF	TGTGCCAGCAGCTTAGGCCAGGGGACTAGTCGCTATGAGCAGTTCTTC
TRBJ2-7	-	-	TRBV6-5	CASGSESFYEQYF	TGTGCCAGCGGGAGCGAGTCCTTCTACGAGCAGTACTTC
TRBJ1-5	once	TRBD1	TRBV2	CASSGNRGGNQPQHF	TGTGCCAGCAGTGGGAACAGGGGTGGCAATCAGCCCCAGCATTTT
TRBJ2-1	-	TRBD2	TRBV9	CASSVGLAGGSEQFF	TGTGCCAGCAGCGTAGGTCTAGCGGGAGGGAGTGAGCAGTTCTTC
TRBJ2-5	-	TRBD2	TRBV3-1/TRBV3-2	CASSQDLGAGTQETQYF	TGTGCCAGCAGCCAAGATTTAGGAGCGGGGACCCAAGAGACCCAGTACTTC
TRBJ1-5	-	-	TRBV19	CASNDRPTINQPQHF	TGTGCCAGTAACGACAGGCCCACTATCAATCAGCCCCAGCATTTT
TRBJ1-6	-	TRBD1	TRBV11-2	CASSSGQYNSPLHF	TGTGCCAGCAGCTCGGGACAGTATAATTCACCCCTCCACTTT
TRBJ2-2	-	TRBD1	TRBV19	CASRAGGYTGELFF	TGTGCCAGTAGGGCAGGGGGATACACCGGGGAGCTGTTTTTT
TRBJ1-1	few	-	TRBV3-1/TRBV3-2	CASTQYTSTEAFF	TGTGCCAGCACCCAATATACCAGCACTGAAGCTTTCTTT
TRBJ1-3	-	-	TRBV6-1	CASSEDGWTEGNTIYF	TGTGCCAGCAGTGAAGACGGGTGGACAGAAGGAAACACCATATATTTT
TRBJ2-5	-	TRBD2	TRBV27	CASSPSGASGRRGETQYF	TGTGCCAGCAGTCCTTCCGGGGCTAGCGGGAGAAGGGGTGAGACCCAGTACTTC
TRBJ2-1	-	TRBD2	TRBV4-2	CASSQEGLAIWEQFF	TGTGCCAGCAGCCAAGAGGGACTAGCGATCTGGGAGCAGTTCTTC
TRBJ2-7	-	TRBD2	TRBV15	CATSRGRGGAYEQYF	TGTGCCACCAGCAGAGGCCGGGGGGGGGCCTACGAGCAGTACTTC
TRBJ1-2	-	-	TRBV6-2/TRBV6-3	CASSYVIRSGYTF	TGTGCCAGCAGTTACGTTATCAGGTCTGGCTACACCTTC
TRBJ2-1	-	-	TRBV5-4	CASSSRVRGNEQFF	TGTGCCAGCAGCTCTCGTGTCAGGGGAAATGAGCAGTTCTTC
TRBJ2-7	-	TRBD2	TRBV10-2	CASSESPSGTLYEQYF	TGCGCCAGCAGTGAGTCGCCCAGCGGGACGCTCTACGAGCAGTACTTC
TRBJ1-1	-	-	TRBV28	CASSFSRGGSEAFF	TGTGCCAGCAGTTTCTCCAGGGGAGGGTCTGAAGCTTTCTTT
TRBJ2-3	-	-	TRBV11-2	CASSLELVWGTSTDTQYF	TGTGCCAGCAGCTTAGAACTAGTTTGGGGGACTAGCACAGATACGCAGTATTTT
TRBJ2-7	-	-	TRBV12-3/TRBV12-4	CASSFQGPWEQYF	TGTGCCAGCAGTTTTCAGGGGCCATGGGAGCAGTACTTC
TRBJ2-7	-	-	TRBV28	CASRSQGGGNYEQYF	TGTGCCAGCAGGTCCCAGGGGGGCGGGAATTACGAGCAGTACTTC
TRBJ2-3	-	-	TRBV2	CASSVFPPSPEWGRNTDTQYF	TGTGCCAGCAGTGTTTTTCCCCCCAGCCCAGAGTGGGGGCGAAACACAGATACGCAGTATTTT
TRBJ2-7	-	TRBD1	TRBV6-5	CASRRLQGDSYEQYF	TGTGCCAGCAGACGACTTCAGGGGGACTCCTACGAGCAGTACTTC
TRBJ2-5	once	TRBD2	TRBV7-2	CASRFSGEETQYF	TGTGCCAGCAGATTTAGCGGGGAAGAGACCCAGTACTTC
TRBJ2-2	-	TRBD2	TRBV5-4	CASSTGLAGGLGTGELFF	TGTGCCAGCAGCACGGGACTAGCGGGAGGGTTGGGGACCGGGGAGCTGTTTTTT
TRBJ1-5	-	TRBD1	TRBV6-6	CASSTSTGLGFQPQHF	TGTGCCAGCAGTACCTCGACAGGGTTAGGTTTTCAGCCCCAGCATTTT
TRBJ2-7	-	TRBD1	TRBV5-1	CASSLTGTAFYEQYF	TGCGCCAGCAGCTTAACCGGGACAGCATTCTACGAGCAGTACTTC
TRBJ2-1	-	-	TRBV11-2	CASSLEFVGGGEQFF	TGTGCCAGCAGCTTAGAGTTTGTGGGAGGGGGAGAGCAGTTCTTC
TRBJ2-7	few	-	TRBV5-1	CASRAGVYEQYF	TGCGCCAGCAGGGCCGGGGTCTACGAGCAGTACTTC
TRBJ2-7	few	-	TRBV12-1	CASTRRGQSVYEQYF	TGTGCCAGCACCCGAAGGGGGCAGTCAGTATACGAGCAGTACTTC
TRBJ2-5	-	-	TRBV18	CASSSTFGETQYF	TGTGCCAGCTCATCTACCTTTGGAGAGACCCAGTACTTC
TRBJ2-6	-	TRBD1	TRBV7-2	CASSQRGQGTSGANVLTF	TGTGCCAGCAGCCAAAGAGGACAGGGCACCTCTGGGGCCAACGTCCTGACTTTC
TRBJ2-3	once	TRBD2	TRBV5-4	CASSLRTSGTDTQYF	TGTGCCAGCAGCTTGCGGACTAGCGGCACAGATACGCAGTATTTT